What follows is one T cell receptor beta chain and its context. Its matching antigen is unknown. This entry belongs to a study of CD8 T cells in ankylosing spondylitis. In TCRdb, the 5' RACE reads were re-called with MiXCR into one record per CDR3 protein. The sample contains about 270,000 distinct CDR3 sequences, around 32% of which appear only once. Broader study findings: Reportedly, matched ankylosing spondylitis synovial fluid was significantly enriched for disease-linked clones.

Trimming cost V 4 bases and J 2 bases, with 8 bases left between them. CDR1 and CDR2 (germline): MDHEN, SYDVKM. This CDR3 region has 14 residues. What was sequenced was blood, either unsorted or a sorted T cell fraction (not recorded which). The V and J genes are TRBV28 and TRBJ1-4; D is unresolved. The receptor was derived from a male donor with ankylosing spondylitis or in good health (not recorded which). The CDR3 loop reads CASSSGRTNEKLFF. The DNA for the CDR3 is TGTGCCAGCAGTTCCGGGCGCACTAATGAAAAACTGTTTTTT.